The 12 T cell receptor beta chains given below trace back to one sample, sequenced in a study of OX40 agonist ivuxolimab in advanced cancers. The assay was immunoSEQ multiplex PCR, and TCRdb's table has in-frame clones only and misses some. This repertoire shows about 20,000 clones, roughly 83% found once; its top ten account for 45% to 55%. Source: CD4+ or CD8+ T cells sorted from blood, taken in a trial of the OX40 agonist ivuxolimab. These receptors all stem from an adult with an advanced solid tumor such as melanoma, head and neck, liver or kidney cancer.

This clone was counted between two and nine times. CDR3 DNA sequence: TGCAGCGTTGACCCAGGGCCGAAAGCTTTCTTT. It encodes CSVDPGPKAFF. The gene calls are TRBV29-1 and TRBJ1-1; D is perhaps TRBD1 (5 bases). The CDR3 has 11 residues. CDR1 SQVTM and CDR2 ANQGSEA come from the germline V gene. Trimming removed 3 bases from V and 9 bases from J, with 11 bases in between.

This chain uses TRBV27 with TRBJ1-1; TRBD1 matches 8 bases. In germline, CDR1 is MNHEY, CDR2 SMNVEV (reference sequence). This CDR3 contains 14 residues. Trimming took 2 bases from V and 5 from J; bases not matched to a gene: 4. As DNA, the CDR3 is TGTGCCAGCAGTTTAGACAGGGGTGGGACTGAAGCTTTCTTT. It yields the protein CASSLDRGGTEAFF.

The chain has TRBV10-2 and TRBJ1-1; D gene ambiguous. V lost 7 bases, J lost 1 base, and 13 bases lay in between. The germline gives CDR1 WSHSY, CDR2 SAAADI. CDR3 length: 14 amino acids. This CDR3 is CASTRVVGNTEAFF. The CDR3, as DNA: TGCGCCAGCACCAGAGTGGTGGGGAACACTGAAGCTTTCTTT.

This clone showed up just a few times. The chain employs TRBV7-6 and TRBJ2-7; maybe TRBD2 (5 bases). Looked up from germline, CDR1 is SGHVS and CDR2 is FNYEAQ. Deletions cut 0 bases from V and 4 bases from J, with 10 bases between. The CDR3 consists of 14 residues. In nucleotides, the CDR3 is TGTGCCAGCAGCTTAGCCGGGATCGGGTACGAGCAGTACTTC. Protein product: CASSLAGIGYEQYF. The whole variable domain, remainder taken from reference TRBV7-6 and TRBJ2-7, is GAGVSQSPRYKVTKRGQDVALRCDPISGHVSLYWYRQALGQGPEFLTYFNYEAQQDKSGLPNDRFSAERPEGSISTLTIQRTEQRDSAMYRCASSLAGIGYEQYFGPGTRLTVT.

This chain uses TRBV19 with TRBJ2-7; D is unresolved. The CDR3 totals 12 residues. Trimming removed 4 bases at V and 6 bases at J, with 10 bases between. CDR1 and CDR2 (germline): LNHDA, SQIVND (reference sequence). For the CDR3, the DNA is TGTGCCAGTAGTAGGCCCTCCGGCGAGCAGTACTTC. As protein: CASSRPSGEQYF.

The chain carries TRBV10-2 and TRBJ2-7; D gene ambiguous. Germline V gene sequence: CDR1 WSHSY, CDR2 SAAADI. Trimming left V 0 bases short and J 3 bases short, with 3 bases between. The CDR3 consists of 12 residues. As DNA, the CDR3 is TGCGCCAGCAGTGAGTCGGGCTACGAGCAGTACTTC. Translated, it gives CASSESGYEQYF.

V and J are TRBV6-5 and TRBJ2-3; weak D call: TRBD1 (5 bases). This CDR3 is built from 14 residues. Germline V gene lookup returns CDR1 MNHEY and CDR2 SVGAGI. Trimming stripped 4 bases from V and 4 bases from J, with 12 bases between. The CDR3 sequence: CASSFRDYADTQYF. The CDR3 DNA is TGTGCCAGCAGTTTCAGGGATTACGCAGATACGCAGTATTTT.

This chain links TRBV7-2 with TRBJ2-7; 14 bases align to TRBD2. The CDR3 loop spans 17 amino acids. Trimming took 3 bases from V and 4 from J; bases not matched to a gene: 8. Germline CDR1 is SGHTA and CDR2 is FQGNSA. This chain's CDR3 is CASSLGLAGVGGYEQYF. CDR3 DNA sequence: TGTGCCAGCAGCTTGGGACTAGCGGGAGTTGGGGGGTACGAGCAGTACTTC.

CDR3: CASSFGVSGANVLTF. CDR3 nucleotide sequence: TGTGCCAGCAGCTTTGGTGTCTCTGGGGCCAACGTCCTGACTTTC. J is TRBJ2-6 and V is TRBV7-6; D gene uncertain. The germline V and J ends were trimmed by 3 bases and 0 bases, with 6 bases remaining between them. Germline V CDR1 and CDR2: SGHVS, FNYEAQ. This CDR3 region has 15 residues.

Within the sample, this clone is medium-sized. The V and J genes are TRBV29-1 and TRBJ1-4; D gene ambiguous. The CDR3 runs to 14 residues. The germline gives CDR1 SQVTM, CDR2 ANQGSEA. Trimming took 6 bases from V and 8 from J, leaving 19 bases between them. For the CDR3, the DNA is TGCAGCGTGGCCCGGACGGGCGAGGGCGAAAAACTGTTTTTT. Translating gives CSVARTGEGEKLFF.

On this clone itself: The junction departs from germline at one end; a sequencing error may be responsible. Other DNA sequences within the sample encode an identical CDR3. This chain uses TRBV9 with TRBJ2-1, with 7 bases lining up with TRBD2. In germline, CDR1 is SGDLS, CDR2 YYNGEE. The CDR3 is 15 amino acids. CDR3 loop: CASSTSTMGGNEQFF. DNA for the CDR3: TGCGCCAGCAGCACCAGCACAATGGGAGGGAATGAGCAGTTCTTC.

The chain carries TRBV7-2 and TRBJ2-2, with D tentatively TRBD1 (6 bases). Trimming took off 5 bases at V and 0 bases at J, with 10 bases between the two ends. The CDR3 loop spans 15 amino acids. CDR1 and CDR2 (germline): SGHTA, FQGNSA. The CDR3 spells CASSPGVANTGELFF. CDR3 sequence (DNA): TGTGCCAGCAGCCCAGGGGTGGCGAACACCGGGGAGCTGTTTTTT.